These 2 T cell receptor beta chains originate from one sample sequenced in a study of OX40 agonist ivuxolimab in advanced cancers. Some clones are missing from TCRdb's copy, which holds only in-frame ones; the method was immunoSEQ multiplex PCR. The data contain 80,000 or so clones, about nine tenths of them singletons. This sample comprised CD4+ or CD8+ T cells sorted from blood, obtained in a trial of the OX40 agonist ivuxolimab. Receptor source: an adult with an advanced solid tumor such as melanoma, head and neck, liver or kidney cancer.

The rearrangement links TRBV25-1 to TRBJ2-1, with TRBD1 as a possible D gene (6 bases). CDR3 length equals 16 residues. Trimming shortened V by 5 bases and J by 4 bases, and 18 bases separated the two germline ends. Germline CDR1 MGHDK, CDR2 SYGVNS. The CDR3 protein is CASSIPGTSSYNEQFF. CDR3 in DNA: TGTGCCAGCAGTATTCCCGGGACAAGTTCTTACAATGAGCAGTTCTTC.

The chain joins TRBV20-1 to TRBJ2-5; possible D gene TRBD2, 5 bases. Trimming cost V 6 bases and J 5 bases, with 10 bases left between them. Germline CDR1 and CDR2: DFQATT and SNEGSKA (reference sequence). The CDR3 loop spans 11 amino acids. The CDR3 DNA follows: TGCAGTGCCGGGGTTGTGGAGACCCAGTACTTC. Its protein is CSAGVVETQYF.